These 22 T cell receptor beta chains came from one sample sequenced in a study of cytomegalovirus exposure and HLA in healthy donors. Researchers ran the PCR with 60 Vbeta and 13 Jbeta primers. The assay was immunoSEQ multiplex PCR, and TCRdb's table has in-frame clones only and misses some. The profile shows about 200,000 clones, about 81% of them singletons. The specimen sequenced was PBMCs. The receptor source for this set is a woman in her 50s in good health and CMV-seropositive.

The J gene is TRBJ2-3, the V gene TRBV4-1; 14 bases fit TRBD2. V shed 5 bases, J shed 6 bases, and the junction held 7 bases outside the gene matches. This CDR3 has 16 residues. Per germline, CDR1 MGHRA and CDR2 YSYEKL. The CDR3 is CASSSGLAGGSDTQYF. The CDR3 DNA is TGCGCCAGCAGCTCCGGACTAGCGGGGGGTTCGGATACGCAGTATTTT.

The chain has TRBV7-2 and TRBJ2-7, with 7 bases fitting TRBD2. Per germline, CDR1 SGHTA and CDR2 FQGNSA. This CDR3 has 15 amino acids. V lost 3 bases to trimming and J lost 4 bases; unmatched junction nucleotides: 9. The CDR3 DNA reads as TGTGCCAGCAGCTTTACGGCGAGCGGGACGTACGAGCAGTACTTC. Amino acid sequence: CASSFTASGTYEQYF.

The chain carries TRBV9 and TRBJ1-2; unclear D gene. Germline CDR1 and CDR2: SGDLS and YYNGEE. V shed 0 bases and J shed 2 bases, with 5 bases lying between them. This CDR3 has 13 residues. The CDR3 sequence is CASSVAVNYGYTF. CDR3 in DNA: TGTGCCAGCAGCGTAGCAGTAAACTATGGCTACACCTTC.

CDR3 amino acids: CASSLGAGDQPQHF. The DNA of the CDR3 is TGCGCCAGCAGCTTGGGGGCAGGGGACCAGCCCCAGCATTTT. This sequence joins TRBV5-1 and TRBJ1-5; D possibly corresponds to TRBD1 (6 bases). Per germline, CDR1 SGHRS and CDR2 YFSETQ. With 0 bases removed from V and 7 bases from J, the gap between germline ends came to 11 bases. The CDR3 loop spans 14 amino acids.

J is TRBJ1-4 and V is TRBV6-6; tentatively, D is TRBD1 (5 bases). This CDR3 has 14 residues. V was trimmed by 8 bases and J by 5 bases, leaving 15 bases between them. Germline assignment: CDR1 MNHNY and CDR2 SVGAGI (reference sequence). The CDR3 coding sequence is TGTGCCAGCCGCTGGGGGGGTCCGAATGAAAAACTGTTTTTT. This translates into CASRWGGPNEKLFF.

The chain is built from TRBV7-3 and TRBJ2-2; TRBD1 might be the D (6 bases). The CDR3 has 15 amino acids. Trimming removed 3 bases at V and 1 base at J, with 9 bases between. Germline V gene data show CDR1 as SGHTA and CDR2 as FQGTGA. The CDR3 region has the DNA TGTGCCAGCAGCTTCGGACAGCTGAACACCGGGGAGCTGTTTTTT. Residues: CASSFGQLNTGELFF. Based on the CDR3 plus reference TRBV7-3 and TRBJ2-2, the full variable domain is GAGVSQTPSNKVTEKGKYVELRCDPISGHTALYWYRQSLGQGPEFLIYFQGTGAADDSGLPNDRFFAVRPEGSVSTLKIQRTERGDSAVYLCASSFGQLNTGELFFGEGSRLTVL.

The V and J genes are TRBV5-4 and TRBJ2-5; 7 bases are a match to TRBD2. The DNA end is more similar to TRBJ2-7, so the J call may be wrong. Looked up from germline, CDR1 is SGHNT and CDR2 is YYREEE (reference sequence). The CDR3 totals 15 residues. The CDR3 loop is CASSLASGTSYEQYF. DNA of the CDR3: TGTGCCAGCAGCTTGGCGAGCGGGACCTCCTACGAGCAGTACTTC.

CDR3 bases: TGTGCCAGCAGTGAGTCGGGGAGTCAGCCCCAGCATTTT. Residues: CASSESGSQPQHF. The chain links TRBV6-1 to TRBJ1-5; D remains unclear. Germline CDR1 MNHNS, CDR2 SASEGT. Trimming shortened V by 3 bases and J by 6 bases, and 9 bases separated the two germline ends. CDR3 length: 13 amino acids.

The chain employs TRBV28 and TRBJ2-6; TRBD2 might be the D (8 bases). The CDR3 has 17 residues. Germline loops: CDR1 MDHEN, CDR2 SYDVKM. V lost 7 bases and J 0 bases, leaving 16 bases between the germline ends. The CDR3 reads CASIGGDSLSGANVLTF. The CDR3 DNA reads as TGTGCCAGCATCGGGGGGGACAGCCTCTCTGGGGCCAACGTCCTGACTTTC. The whole variable domain, filled in from reference TRBV28 and TRBJ2-6, reads DVKVTQSSRYLVKRTGEKVFLECVQDMDHENMFWYRQDPGLGLRLIYFSYDVKMKEKGDIPEGYSVSREKKERFSLILESASTNQTSMYLCASIGGDSLSGANVLTFGAGSRLTVL.

J is TRBJ2-7 and V is TRBV5-6; maybe TRBD1 (6 bases). Trimming cost V 0 bases and J 6 bases, with 16 bases left between them. The germline V gene encodes CDR1 SGHDT and CDR2 YYEEEE. The CDR3 runs 15 residues. The CDR3 nucleotides are TGTGCCAGCAGCTTGGTCCCAACAGGGATCGGCGAGCAGTACTTC. Translating gives CASSLVPTGIGEQYF.

The V call is TRBV5-8, the J call TRBJ2-1; 8 positions agree with TRBD2. J lost 6 bases, V lost 4 bases, and 15 bases had no gene match. Germline loops: CDR1 SGHTS, CDR2 YDEGEE. CDR3 length: 17 amino acids. The chain's CDR3 is CASSPTEREIVANEQFF. The DNA for the CDR3 is TGTGCCAGCAGCCCGACGGAGCGGGAGATAGTCGCCAATGAGCAGTTCTTC.

This chain links TRBV29-1 with TRBJ1-4; D gene ambiguous. The V gene's germline CDR1 is SQVTM and CDR2 ANQGSEA. V lost 2 bases and J lost 7, with 11 bases in between. The CDR3 is made up of 13 amino acids. The CDR3 protein is CSVEMRLGEKLFF. The CDR3 DNA reads as TGCAGCGTTGAAATGAGGCTCGGTGAAAAACTGTTTTTT.

Concerning this clone itself: The junction departs from germline at one end; a sequencing error may be responsible. The rearrangement links TRBV2 to TRBJ2-4; D is possibly TRBD2 (5 bases). Germline values: CDR1 SNHLY, CDR2 FYNNEI. This CDR3 region has 12 residues. The CDR3 DNA sequence: TGTGCCAGCAGTCTAGCCAAAAACAGTCAGTACTTC. This translates into CASSLAKNSQYF.

Only a few counts were recorded for this clone. The chain couples TRBV10-3 to TRBJ2-3; the D is unclear. Trimming left V 3 bases short and J 6 bases short, with 4 bases between. From germline, CDR1 is ENHRY and CDR2 SYGVKD. This CDR3 contains 11 residues. This CDR3 reads CAISDLDTQYF. Here the CDR3 DNA reads TGTGCCATCAGTGACTTGGATACGCAGTATTTT.

The chain couples TRBV15 to TRBJ1-3, with unresolved D. The CDR3 runs 15 residues. Per germline, CDR1 LNHNV and CDR2 YYDKDF (reference sequence). The V end lost 0 bases, the J end lost 7 bases, and 13 bases lay between the germline ends. CDR3 DNA: TGTGCCACCAGCAGAGATGATCGAGACATGAACACCATATATTTT. Translation: CATSRDDRDMNTIYF.

The sample holds one count of this clone. J is TRBJ2-3 and V is TRBV5-1, with 8 bases fitting TRBD2. This CDR3 comprises 16 residues. In germline, CDR1 is SGHRS, CDR2 YFSETQ. V dropped 0 bases and J dropped 0; count of bases not matched to a gene: 3. Written as DNA, the CDR3 is TGCGCCAGCAGCTTGGATCCGGGGGGGAGCACAGATACGCAGTATTTT. This codes for CASSLDPGGSTDTQYF.

Concerning this clone itself: At one of its ends the junction is not consistent with the germline gene, which may arise from a read error. CDR3 protein: CASSLDTRSYNEQFF. CDR3 in DNA: TGCGCCAGCAGTTTGGACACCCGCTCCTACAATGAGCAGTTCTTC. The chain links TRBV5-1 to TRBJ2-1; TRBD1 is a possible D gene (5 bases). Germline assignment: CDR1 SGHRS and CDR2 YFSETQ. CDR3 length: 15 residues.

The chain uses TRBV10-3 and TRBJ1-5; 8 bases line up with TRBD1. Germline values: CDR1 ENHRY, CDR2 SYGVKD. The CDR3 covers 14 residues. With 10 bases clipped from V and 2 bases from J, the junction kept 7 bases outside the gene matches. The CDR3 nucleotides read TGTGCCACCGAGACAGGGGCGGGCAATCAGCCCCAGCATTTT. It encodes CATETGAGNQPQHF.

This chain connects TRBV4-3 to TRBJ1-3; no clear D. Trimming removed 0 bases at V and 7 bases at J, with 7 bases between. Looked up from germline, CDR1 is LGHNA and CDR2 is YSLEER. This CDR3 comprises 13 residues. The CDR3 loop reads CASSQDPRNTIYF. DNA of the CDR3: TGCGCCAGCAGCCAAGACCCCCGGAACACCATATATTTT.

This clone was seen a handful of times. The CDR3 reads CASSSQDRAEAFF. The CDR3 bases are TGTGCCAGCAGCTCTCAGGACAGGGCTGAAGCTTTCTTT. The rearrangement uses TRBV11-2 and TRBJ1-1; TRBD1 agrees at 8 bases. The CDR3 spans 13 residues. The V gene end was trimmed by 4 bases and the J gene end by 6 bases; junction bases not matched to a gene: 4. CDR1 is SGHAT, CDR2 FQNNGV, per germline.

Turning to this clone: A read error may account for a junction end that differs from germline. The chain recombines TRBV27 with TRBJ2-6; D might be TRBD2 (6 bases). CDR1 MNHEY and CDR2 SMNVEV come from the germline V gene (reference sequence). This CDR3 is 17 amino acids long. CDR3 in DNA: TGTGCCAGCACCTATTATACCGGGACTGGTGGGGCCAACGGCCTGACTTTC. Translation: CASTYYTGTGGANGLTF.

The chain carries TRBV18 and TRBJ2-7; 11 bases are a match to TRBD1. V shed 5 bases and J 7 bases; nucleotides not matched to a gene: 4. CDR3 size: 13 residues. Germline V gene sequence: CDR1 KGHSH, CDR2 LQKENI. The CDR3 DNA is TGTGCCAGCTCAGCCGGGACAGGGGGTGAGCAGTACTTC. Protein product: CASSAGTGGEQYF.